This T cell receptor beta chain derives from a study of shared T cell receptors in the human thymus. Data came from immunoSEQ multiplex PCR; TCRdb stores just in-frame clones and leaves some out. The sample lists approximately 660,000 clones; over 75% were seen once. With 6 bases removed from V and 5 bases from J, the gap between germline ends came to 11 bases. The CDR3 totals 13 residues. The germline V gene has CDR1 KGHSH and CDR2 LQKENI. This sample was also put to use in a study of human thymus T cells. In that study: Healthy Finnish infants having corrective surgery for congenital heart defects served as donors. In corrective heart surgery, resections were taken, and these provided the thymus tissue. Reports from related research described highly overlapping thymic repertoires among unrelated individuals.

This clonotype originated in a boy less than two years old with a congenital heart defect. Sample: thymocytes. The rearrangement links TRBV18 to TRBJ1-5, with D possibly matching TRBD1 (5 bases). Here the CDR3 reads CASSGGGHQPQHF. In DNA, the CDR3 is TGTGCCAGCTCCGGGGGGGGTCATCAGCCCCAGCATTTT.